The entry that follows covers one T cell receptor beta chain sequence. Its antigen is as yet unknown. The germline V gene has CDR1 SGHDT and CDR2 YYEEEE. The CDR3 loop spans 16 amino acids. V was clipped by 4 bases and J by 0 bases, with 14 bases between them. Attachment of unique molecular identifiers to individual cDNA molecules was performed. TCRdb reanalysed the 5' RACE reads using MiXCR and keeps one entry per CDR3 protein. Altogether 100,000 to 130,000 distinct CDR3 sequences are present, around 10% being singletons, with the ten largest covering about 8.1%. The data derive from a study of early T cells in non-severe SARS-CoV-2 infection. Across the whole study: From unsorted whole blood, bulk RNA was sequenced, and the chains remained unpaired. Findings and limits, study-wide: Anti-spike CD8 specificities were favored by VDJdb matching, whose results missed private and CD4 specificities.

The source is an adult who was a healthcare worker with PCR-confirmed SARS-CoV-2 infection or an uninfected control (not recorded which). Sequenced material: whole blood. V and J are TRBV5-6 and TRBJ1-3; D gene unclear. CDR3 in DNA: TGTGCCAGCAGCCAAACGATGGGGTCCTCTGGAAACACCATATATTTT. It specifies CASSQTMGSSGNTIYF.